This TCR beta chain is drawn from a study of shared T cell receptors in the human thymus. This clone has a single count. CDR1 and CDR2 (germline): LNHDA, SQIVND (reference sequence). The CDR3 spans 15 residues. The V gene lost 1 base and the J gene lost 3 bases, with 13 bases spanning the gap. Some clones are missing from TCRdb's copy, which holds only in-frame ones; the method was immunoSEQ multiplex PCR. The sample carries about 660,000 clones, around 87% recorded once. These data were likewise used in another study, on human thymus T cells.

The sample comprised thymocytes. J is TRBJ2-7 and V is TRBV19; the D gene is possibly TRBD1 (6 bases). The receptor was isolated from a boy in the first two years of life with a congenital heart defect. The CDR3: CASSIAADRSYEQYF. The CDR3 DNA is TGTGCCAGTAGTATAGCCGCTGACAGGAGCTACGAGCAGTACTTC.